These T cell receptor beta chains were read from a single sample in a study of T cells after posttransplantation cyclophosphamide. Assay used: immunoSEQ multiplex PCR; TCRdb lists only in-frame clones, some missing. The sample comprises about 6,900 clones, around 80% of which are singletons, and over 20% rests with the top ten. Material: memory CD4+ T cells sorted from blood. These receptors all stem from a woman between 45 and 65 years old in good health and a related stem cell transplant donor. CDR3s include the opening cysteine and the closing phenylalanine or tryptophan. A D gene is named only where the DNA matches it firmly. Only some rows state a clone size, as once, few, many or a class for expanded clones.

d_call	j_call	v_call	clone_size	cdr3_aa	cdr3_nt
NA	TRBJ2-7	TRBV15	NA	CATSRAAGNPYEQYF	TGTGCCACCAGCAGGGCAGCAGGGAATCCCTACGAGCAGTACTTC
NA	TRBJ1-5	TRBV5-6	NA	CASSQIPEDQPQHF	TGTGCCAGCAGTCAAATCCCAGAAGATCAGCCCCAGCATTTT
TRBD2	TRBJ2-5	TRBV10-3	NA	CAIRDPGLAGSVEETQYF	TGTGCCATAAGAGACCCGGGACTAGCGGGTAGTGTGGAGGAGACCCAGTACTTC
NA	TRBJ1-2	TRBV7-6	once	CASSSTPVDPDGYTF	TGTGCCAGCAGCTCGACTCCGGTCGACCCGGATGGCTACACCTTC
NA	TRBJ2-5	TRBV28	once	CAGSRDRKGETQYF	TGTGCCGGCTCCCGAGACAGGAAGGGCGAGACCCAGTACTTC
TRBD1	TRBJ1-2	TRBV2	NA	CASSGLGQTFYGYTF	TGTGCCAGCAGTGGGCTGGGACAGACCTTCTATGGCTACACCTTC
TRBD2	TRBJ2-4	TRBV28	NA	CASSSLSSSGRARDIQYF	TGTGCCAGCAGTTCCCTTTCCTCTAGCGGGAGGGCCAGGGACATTCAGTACTTC
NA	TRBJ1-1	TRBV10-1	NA	CATPSGGNKNTEAFF	TGCGCCACTCCTTCTGGGGGGAATAAGAACACTGAAGCTTTCTTT
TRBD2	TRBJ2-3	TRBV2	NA	CANGSPGGSTDTQYF	TGTGCCAACGGATCTCCGGGAGGGTCCACAGATACGCAGTATTTT
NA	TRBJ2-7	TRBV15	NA	CATSSTRSSYEQYF	TGTGCCACCAGCTCTACAAGGAGCTCCTACGAGCAGTACTTC
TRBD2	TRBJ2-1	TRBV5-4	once	CASSFRGSGRAGEQFF	TGTGCCAGCAGCTTTCGTGGGAGCGGGAGGGCGGGAGAGCAGTTCTTC